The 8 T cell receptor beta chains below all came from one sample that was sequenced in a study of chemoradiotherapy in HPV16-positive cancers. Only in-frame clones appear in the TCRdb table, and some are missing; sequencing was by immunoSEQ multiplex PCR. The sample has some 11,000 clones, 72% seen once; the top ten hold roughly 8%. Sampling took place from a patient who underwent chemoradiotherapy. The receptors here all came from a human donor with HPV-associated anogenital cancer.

Here the CDR3 reads CASSEVGKNTEAFF. DNA for the CDR3: TGTGCCAGCAGTGAGGTTGGGAAGAACACTGAAGCTTTCTTT. The V call is TRBV6-1, the J call TRBJ1-1; D is uncertain. V was cut by 3 bases and J by 1 base, with 9 bases left in between. The CDR3 is 14 residues long. Germline CDR1 MNHNS, CDR2 SASEGT.

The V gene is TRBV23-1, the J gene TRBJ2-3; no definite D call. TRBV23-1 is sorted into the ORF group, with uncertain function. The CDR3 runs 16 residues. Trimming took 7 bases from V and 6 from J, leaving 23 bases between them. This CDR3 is CASTVNGPNARDTQYF. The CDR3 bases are TGCGCCAGCACCGTTAACGGGCCCAACGCTAGGGATACGCAGTATTTT.

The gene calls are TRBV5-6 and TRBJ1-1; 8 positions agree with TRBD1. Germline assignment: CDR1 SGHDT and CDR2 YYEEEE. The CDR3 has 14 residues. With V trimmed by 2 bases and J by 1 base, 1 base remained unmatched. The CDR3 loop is CASSFRGRNTEAFF. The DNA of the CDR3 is TGTGCCAGCAGCTTCAGGGGGCGGAACACTGAAGCTTTCTTT.

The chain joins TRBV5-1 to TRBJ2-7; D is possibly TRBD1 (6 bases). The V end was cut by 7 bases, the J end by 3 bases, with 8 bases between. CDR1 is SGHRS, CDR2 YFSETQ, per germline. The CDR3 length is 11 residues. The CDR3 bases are TGCGCCAGCCGGGACAACTACGAGCAGTACTTC. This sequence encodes CASRDNYEQYF.

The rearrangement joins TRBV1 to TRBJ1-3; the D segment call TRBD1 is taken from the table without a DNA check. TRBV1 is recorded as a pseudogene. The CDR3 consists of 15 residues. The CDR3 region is CTSSLRDSSGNTIYF. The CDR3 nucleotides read TGCACCAGCAGCCTCCGGGACAGCTCTGGAAACACCATATATTTT.

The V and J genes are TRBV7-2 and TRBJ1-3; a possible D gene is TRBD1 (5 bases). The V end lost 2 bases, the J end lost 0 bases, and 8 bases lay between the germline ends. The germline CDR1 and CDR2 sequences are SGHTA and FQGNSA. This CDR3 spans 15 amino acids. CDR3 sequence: CASSLTGGSGNTIYF. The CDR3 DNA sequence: TGTGCCAGCAGCTTAACAGGTGGCTCTGGAAACACCATATATTTT.

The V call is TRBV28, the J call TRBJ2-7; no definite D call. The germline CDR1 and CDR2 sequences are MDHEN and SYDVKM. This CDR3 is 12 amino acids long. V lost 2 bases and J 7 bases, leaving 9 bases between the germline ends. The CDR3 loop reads CASSLQVGEQYF. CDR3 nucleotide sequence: TGTGCCAGCAGTTTACAGGTGGGGGAGCAGTACTTC. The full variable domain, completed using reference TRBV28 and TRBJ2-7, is DVKVTQSSRYLVKRTGEKVFLECVQDMDHENMFWYRQDPGLGLRLIYFSYDVKMKEKGDIPEGYSVSREKKERFSLILESASTNQTSMYLCASSLQVGEQYFGPGTRLTVT.

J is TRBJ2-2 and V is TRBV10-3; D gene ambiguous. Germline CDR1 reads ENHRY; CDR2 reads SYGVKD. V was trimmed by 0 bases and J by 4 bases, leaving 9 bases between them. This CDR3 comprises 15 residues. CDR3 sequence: CAISESGSPTGELFF. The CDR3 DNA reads TGTGCCATCAGTGAGTCGGGTAGCCCCACCGGGGAGCTGTTTTTT.